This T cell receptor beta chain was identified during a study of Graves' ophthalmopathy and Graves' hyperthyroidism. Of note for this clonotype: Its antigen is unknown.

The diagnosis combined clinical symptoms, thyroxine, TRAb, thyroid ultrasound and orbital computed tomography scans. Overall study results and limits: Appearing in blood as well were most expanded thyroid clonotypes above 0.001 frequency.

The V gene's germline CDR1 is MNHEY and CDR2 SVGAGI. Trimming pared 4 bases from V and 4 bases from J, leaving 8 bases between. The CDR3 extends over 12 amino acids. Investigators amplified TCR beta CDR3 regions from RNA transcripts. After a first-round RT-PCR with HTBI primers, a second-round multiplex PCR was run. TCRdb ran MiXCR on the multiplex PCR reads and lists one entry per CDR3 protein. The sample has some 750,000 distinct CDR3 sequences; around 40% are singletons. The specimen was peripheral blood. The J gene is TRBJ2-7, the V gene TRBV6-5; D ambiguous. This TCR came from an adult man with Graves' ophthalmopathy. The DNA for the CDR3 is TGTGCCAGCAGTTCCAGAAATTACGAGCAGTACTTC. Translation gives CASSSRNYEQYF.